These 30 T cell receptor beta chains share one sample of origin, sequenced in a study of cytomegalovirus exposure and HLA in healthy donors. The primer mix had 60 Vbeta and 13 Jbeta primers. Repertoires were generated with immunoSEQ multiplex PCR, while TCRdb's copy carries only in-frame clones and drops some. The table includes 120,000 or so clones, about 75% detected once. Specimen: PBMCs. These receptors all come from a man aged 55 to 70 in good health and CMV-seropositive.

Notes on this clone: An end of the junction does not agree with germline; a read error may underlie this. V gene TRBV11-2 combines with J gene TRBJ2-7; the match to TRBD1 covers 9 bases. The germline V gene encodes CDR1 SGHAT and CDR2 FQNNGV. This CDR3 is 12 amino acids long. The CDR3: CASSLGGGQGTF. The CDR3 DNA follows: TGTGCCAGCAGCTTAGGTGGTGGACAGGGGACCTTC.

This rearrangement joins TRBV4-1 to TRBJ1-5; D perhaps matches TRBD1 (5 bases). CDR1 is MGHRA and CDR2 is YSYEKL in the germline V gene. The CDR3 length is 17 residues. V was pared by 0 bases and J by 2 bases, with 14 bases between. For the CDR3, the DNA is TGCGCCAGCAGCCAAGAGTTTTGGGGCGCGGGCAATCAGCCCCAGCATTTT. As protein: CASSQEFWGAGNQPQHF.

The chain recombines TRBV11-3 with TRBJ1-3; D remains ambiguous. Between the trimmed V and J ends, which lost 3 bases and 0 bases, there was a span of 6 bases. Germline V gene sequence: CDR1 SGHNT, CDR2 YENEEA. The CDR3 runs to 14 residues. The CDR3 spells CASSLGLSGNTIYF. CDR3 DNA sequence: TGTGCCAGCAGCTTGGGCCTCTCTGGAAACACCATATATTTT.

J is TRBJ2-2 and V is TRBV5-1, with 11 bases matching TRBD1. Germline V gene data show CDR1 as SGHRS and CDR2 as YFSETQ. Unmatched junction bases numbered 6, after V lost 5 bases and J lost 3 bases. The CDR3 consists of 16 residues. DNA for the CDR3: TGCGCCAGCAGTGAGGGGACAGGGGGATACACCGGGGAGCTGTTTTTT. Its translation is CASSEGTGGYTGELFF.

The chain joins TRBV4-1 to TRBJ1-5, with D unclear. CDR1 and CDR2 from the germline V gene are MGHRA and YSYEKL. CDR3 length: 17 residues. The V and J ends lost 0 bases and 0 bases respectively, with 12 bases between them. CDR3 loop: CASSQDADYYSNQPQHF. The CDR3 DNA sequence: TGCGCCAGCAGCCAAGACGCAGATTATTATAGCAATCAGCCCCAGCATTTT.

This clone was seen a single time. V and J are TRBV5-1 and TRBJ1-6, with 8 bases identical to TRBD1. With 6 bases clipped from V and 5 bases from J, the junction kept 7 bases outside the gene matches. The CDR3 runs 15 residues. Germline values: CDR1 SGHRS, CDR2 YFSETQ. CDR3 DNA: TGCGCCAGCACCCCCGGACAGGGTGATAATTCACCCCTCCACTTT. Translation: CASTPGQGDNSPLHF. The variable domain in full, with the rest retrieved from reference TRBV5-1 and TRBJ1-6, is KAGVTQTPRYLIKTRGQQVTLSCSPISGHRSVSWYQQTPGQGLQFLFEYFSETQRNKGNFPGRFSGRQFSNSRSEMNVSTLELGDSALYLCASTPGQGDNSPLHFGNGTRLTVT.

The V gene is TRBV2, the J gene TRBJ1-5, with D possibly TRBD1 on 6 matching bases. CDR3 length: 15 residues. V gave up 6 bases and J gave up 5 bases, with 17 bases separating them. Germline CDR1 reads SNHLY; CDR2 reads FYNNEI. The CDR3 DNA reads as TGTGCCAGCAGCGGCGGACAGTCGACGGATCAGCCCCAGCATTTT. Translating gives CASSGGQSTDQPQHF.

This chain uses TRBV7-2 with TRBJ1-4; 8 bases align to TRBD1. CDR1 is SGHTA and CDR2 is FQGNSA in the germline V gene. The trim removed 3 bases at V and 3 bases at J, leaving 6 bases unmatched. CDR3 length: 16 amino acids. The CDR3 DNA reads TGTGCCAGCAGCTTGAACAGGGGGTGGGCTAATGAAAAACTGTTTTTT. Encoded protein: CASSLNRGWANEKLFF.

This clone was found once. J is TRBJ2-1 and V is TRBV5-1; D is possibly TRBD1 (6 bases). V lost 0 bases to trimming and J lost 7 bases, with 11 bases between them. Germline CDR1 reads SGHRS; CDR2 reads YFSETQ. CDR3 length: 14 amino acids. The CDR3 reads CASSLEDSRNEQFF. The CDR3 bases are TGCGCCAGCAGCTTGGAGGACAGTCGGAATGAGCAGTTCTTC.

The chain links TRBV18 to TRBJ2-7; no firm D call. The V gene lost 2 bases and the J gene lost 4 bases, with 12 bases spanning the gap. The CDR3 length is 14 residues. The V gene's germline CDR1 is KGHSH and CDR2 LQKENI. The CDR3 nucleotides read TGTGCCAGCTCACCAGGGTCAGGTTCTTACGAGCAGTACTTC. It encodes CASSPGSGSYEQYF.

This chain uses TRBV7-3 with TRBJ2-3, with 8 bases aligning to TRBD2. The CDR3 covers 15 residues. V lost 3 bases to trimming and J lost 1 base; unmatched junction nucleotides: 3. Germline-derived CDR1 and CDR2 are SGHTA and FQGTGA. The CDR3 DNA is TGTGCCAGCAGCTTCGCGGGAGGCCGCACAGATACGCAGTATTTT. Its translation is CASSFAGGRTDTQYF.

The chain combines TRBV6-5 with TRBJ1-4; weak D call: TRBD1 (6 bases). This CDR3 is 14 amino acids long. Trimming pared 6 bases from V and 8 bases from J, leaving 16 bases between. Per germline, CDR1 MNHEY and CDR2 SVGAGI. CDR3 sequence reads: CASSSGTPQEKLFF. As DNA, the CDR3 is TGTGCCAGCAGCTCCGGGACACCCCAGGAAAAACTGTTTTTT.

This chain joins TRBV11-3 and TRBJ2-3, with 7 bases fitting TRBD1. The germline CDR1 and CDR2 sequences are SGHNT and YENEEA. Trimming cost V 4 bases and J 3 bases; bases outside gene matches: 10. CDR3 length: 16 residues. The CDR3 region has the DNA TGTGCCAGCAGCTCAAGGACAGGTTCTTCAACAGATACGCAGTATTTT. Encoded protein: CASSSRTGSSTDTQYF.

The CDR3 bases are TGTGCCAGCAGTGATTTTTCCGGGATTCAGAAGCAGTTCTTC. This translates into CASSDFSGIQKQFF. The V call is TRBV25-1, the J call TRBJ2-1, with a weak D call TRBD2 (5 bases). In germline, CDR1 is MGHDK, CDR2 SYGVNS. This CDR3 has 14 residues. V was clipped by 3 bases and J by 11 bases, with 17 bases between them. Full variable domain (remainder filled in from reference TRBV25-1 and TRBJ2-1): EADIYQTPRYLVIGTGKKITLECSQTMGHDKMYWYQQDPGMELHLIHYSYGVNSTEKGDLSSESTVSRIRTEHFPLTLESARPSHTSQYLCASSDFSGIQKQFFGPGTRLTVL.

This chain uses TRBV30 with TRBJ2-3; TRBD2 aligns across 7 bases. CDR1 and CDR2 (germline): GTSNPN, SVGIG (reference sequence). The J segment lost 1 base and the V segment lost 2 bases, leaving 9 bases of the junction unmatched. The CDR3 runs to 16 residues. This CDR3 is CAWSLTRAGGTDTQYF. CDR3 DNA: TGTGCCTGGAGTCTAACACGGGCGGGAGGCACAGATACGCAGTATTTT.

V gene TRBV11-2 combines with J gene TRBJ2-6, with 9 bases matching TRBD1. Trimming took 5 bases from V and 2 from J; bases not matched to a gene: 7. Germline assignment: CDR1 SGHAT and CDR2 FQNNGV. This CDR3 is 17 amino acids long. In nucleotides, the CDR3 is TGTGCCAGCAGCCCCATAGGGACAGGGACTGGGGCCAACGTCCTGACTTTC. Translating it yields CASSPIGTGTGANVLTF. The full variable domain, completed using reference TRBV11-2 and TRBJ2-6, is EAGVAQSPRYKIIEKRQSVAFWCNPISGHATLYWYQQILGQGPKLLIQFQNNGVVDDSQLPKDRFSAERLKGVDSTLKIQPAKLEDSAVYLCASSPIGTGTGANVLTFGAGSRLTVL.

This chain joins TRBV7-3 and TRBJ2-3, with TRBD2 matching over 13 bases. V shed 5 bases, J shed 1 base, and the junction held 3 bases outside the gene matches. This CDR3 spans 16 amino acids. The germline CDR1 and CDR2 sequences are SGHTA and FQGTGA. CDR3 bases: TGTGCCAGCAGCATCGGACTAGCGGGAGGCACAGATACGCAGTATTTT. This sequence encodes CASSIGLAGGTDTQYF.

The V call is TRBV30, the J call TRBJ2-3; 8 bases fit TRBD2. Looked up from germline, CDR1 is GTSNPN and CDR2 is SVGIG (reference sequence). The length of the CDR3 is 11 residues. J lost 11 bases, V lost 2 bases, and 3 bases had no gene match. The CDR3 nucleotides read TGTGCCTGGAGTCTAGCGGGTTGGCAGTATTTT. It encodes CAWSLAGWQYF.

The count of this clone is one. The genes are TRBV5-1 and TRBJ2-1; 12 nucleotides align to TRBD2. CDR3 length: 19 residues. Trimming took 2 bases from V and 2 from J; bases not matched to a gene: 11. Germline CDR1 reads SGHRS; CDR2 reads YFSETQ. The CDR3 spells CASSLRWTSGDPTYNEQFF. The DNA for the CDR3 is TGCGCCAGCAGCTTAAGATGGACTAGCGGGGATCCAACCTACAATGAGCAGTTCTTC.

V and J are TRBV5-1 and TRBJ2-1; the match to TRBD2 covers 10 bases. Unmatched junction bases numbered 5, after V lost 4 bases and J lost 4 bases. The germline CDR1 and CDR2 sequences are SGHRS and YFSETQ. The CDR3 consists of 15 residues. The CDR3 spells CASSPGLATYNEQFF. The DNA of the CDR3 is TGCGCCAGCAGCCCGGGACTAGCGACTTACAATGAGCAGTTCTTC.

V and J are TRBV5-1 and TRBJ2-2, with a possible D match to TRBD2 (6 bases). Germline CDR1 and CDR2: SGHRS and YFSETQ. V was shortened by 2 bases and J by 3 bases, with 14 bases between the two germline ends. CDR3 length: 16 amino acids. The CDR3 bases are TGCGCCAGCAGCTTTCTGCCTCCGGGGGACACCGGGGAGCTGTTTTTT. It encodes CASSFLPPGDTGELFF.

This clone has just one count. The chain links TRBV9 to TRBJ1-2, with TRBD1 matching 11 bases. CDR3 length: 15 residues. CDR1 SGDLS and CDR2 YYNGEE come from the germline V gene. V shed 3 bases and J 8 bases; nucleotides not matched to a gene: 9. The CDR3 protein is CASSARPGTGGGYTF. In DNA, the CDR3 is TGTGCCAGCAGCGCCCGCCCCGGGACAGGGGGAGGCTACACCTTC.

The rearrangement uses TRBV2 and TRBJ1-6; no firm D call. The CDR3 runs 13 residues. Germline V gene sequence: CDR1 SNHLY, CDR2 FYNNEI. V shed 6 bases and J shed 8 bases, with 11 bases lying between them. The CDR3 region has the DNA TGTGCCAGCAGCCCTAGCCCCTATTCACCCCTCCACTTT. The encoded protein is CASSPSPYSPLHF.

The chain combines TRBV10-1 with TRBJ2-1, with a weak D call TRBD2 (5 bases). Trimming left V 3 bases short and J 11 bases short, with 20 bases between. The CDR3 length is 15 residues. The germline V gene encodes CDR1 WNHNN and CDR2 SYGVQD (reference sequence). This chain's CDR3 is CASSDLTRGSGKQFF. CDR3 sequence (DNA): TGCGCCAGCAGTGACCTCACCAGAGGGTCTGGGAAGCAGTTCTTC.

The V call is TRBV27, the J call TRBJ2-1; D is unresolved. Germline-derived CDR1 and CDR2 are MNHEY and SMNVEV (reference sequence). This CDR3 comprises 15 residues. V lost 6 bases to trimming and J lost 2 bases, with 14 bases between them. This CDR3 reads CASRTRVPPYNEQFF. CDR3 DNA sequence: TGTGCCAGCAGGACTCGGGTTCCCCCCTACAATGAGCAGTTCTTC.

This clone occurred once. The rearrangement uses TRBV19 and TRBJ1-2, with 7 nucleotides matching TRBD1. V shed 5 bases, J shed 4 bases, and the junction held 16 bases outside the gene matches. The CDR3 runs to 17 residues. CDR1 is LNHDA and CDR2 is SQIVND in the germline V gene (reference sequence). CDR3 bases: TGTGCCAGTAGTCTACGACAGGGAAGAAATATAGGCTATGGCTACACCTTC. Translated, it gives CASSLRQGRNIGYGYTF.

Notes on this clone: Relative to the germline gene, one junction end is altered; a read error may explain this. The V call is TRBV9, the J call TRBJ1-2; 7 positions match TRBD1. The CDR3 runs 14 residues. Germline loops: CDR1 SGDLS, CDR2 YYNGEE. The chain's CDR3 is CASSRDRETYGHTF. In DNA form, the CDR3 reads TGTGCCAGCAGCAGAGACAGGGAGACCTATGGCCACACCTTC.

The rearrangement links TRBV2 to TRBJ2-1; 9 bases align to TRBD2. CDR1 and CDR2 from the germline V gene are SNHLY and FYNNEI. After removal of 5 bases from V and 10 bases from J, the junction contained 12 bases not matched to a gene. This CDR3 is built from 15 residues. Written as DNA, the CDR3 is TGTGCCAGCAGTCAACTAGCGGGTACCCGTGGAGAGCAGTTCTTC. This translates into CASSQLAGTRGEQFF.

The chain links TRBV5-1 to TRBJ2-7; maybe TRBD1 (5 bases). The CDR3 is 14 residues long. Germline V gives CDR1 SGHRS, CDR2 YFSETQ. V lost 2 bases and J 0 bases, leaving 9 bases between the germline ends. The DNA for the CDR3 is TGCGCCAGCAGCTTAATGACAGACTCCTACGAGCAGTACTTC. It is translated as CASSLMTDSYEQYF. Drawing the rest from reference TRBV5-1 and TRBJ2-7, the complete variable domain is KAGVTQTPRYLIKTRGQQVTLSCSPISGHRSVSWYQQTPGQGLQFLFEYFSETQRNKGNFPGRFSGRQFSNSRSEMNVSTLELGDSALYLCASSLMTDSYEQYFGPGTRLTVT.

This sequence joins TRBV5-4 and TRBJ1-1, with D perhaps TRBD1 (5 bases). The CDR3 length is 13 residues. Trimming cost V 7 bases and J 1 base, with 11 bases left between them. Looked up from germline, CDR1 is SGHNT and CDR2 is YYREEE (reference sequence). The CDR3 coding sequence is TGTGCCAGCTCCCCCACAGGGAACACTGAAGCTTTCTTT. Its translation: CASSPTGNTEAFF.